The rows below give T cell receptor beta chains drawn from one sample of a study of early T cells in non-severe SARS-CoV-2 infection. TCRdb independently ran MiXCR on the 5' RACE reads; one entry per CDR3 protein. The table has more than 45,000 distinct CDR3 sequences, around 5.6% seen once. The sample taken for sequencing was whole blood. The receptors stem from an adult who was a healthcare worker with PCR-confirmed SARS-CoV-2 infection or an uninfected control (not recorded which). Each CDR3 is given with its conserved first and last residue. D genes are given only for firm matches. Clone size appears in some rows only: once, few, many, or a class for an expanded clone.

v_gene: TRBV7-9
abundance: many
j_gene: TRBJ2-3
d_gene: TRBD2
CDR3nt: TGTGCCAGCAGCCACCTCAGCGGGAGAGGCACAGATACGCAGTATTTT
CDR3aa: CASSHLSGRGTDTQYF

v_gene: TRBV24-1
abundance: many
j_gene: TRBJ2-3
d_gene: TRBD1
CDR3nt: TGTGCCACGGGGACAGGGGGCACAGATACGCAGTATTTT
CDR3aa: CATGTGGTDTQYF

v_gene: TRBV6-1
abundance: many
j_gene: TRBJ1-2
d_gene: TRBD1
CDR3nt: TGTGCCAGCAGTGCTGGACAGGGGGCCTATGGCTACACCTTC
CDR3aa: CASSAGQGAYGYTF

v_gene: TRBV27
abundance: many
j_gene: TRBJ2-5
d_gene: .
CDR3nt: TGTGCCAGCAGTCCCCCCGGACAGCGTAGAGAGACCCAGTACTTC
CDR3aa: CASSPPGQRRETQYF

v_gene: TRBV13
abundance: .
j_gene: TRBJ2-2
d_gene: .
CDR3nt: TGTGCCAGCAGCTTAGGGACCACCGGGGAGCTGTTTTTT
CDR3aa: CASSLGTTGELFF

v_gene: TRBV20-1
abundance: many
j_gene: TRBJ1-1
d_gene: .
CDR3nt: TGCAGTGGTCTGGGAGGGATGAACACTGAAGCTTTCTTT
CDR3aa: CSGLGGMNTEAFF

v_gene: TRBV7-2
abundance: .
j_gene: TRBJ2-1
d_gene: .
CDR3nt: TGTGCCAGCAGCTTGGGCGGGCGCAATGAGCAGTTCTTC
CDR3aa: CASSLGGRNEQFF

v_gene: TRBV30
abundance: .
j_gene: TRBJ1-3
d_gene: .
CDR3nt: TGTGCCTGGAGTCGCAGTAACACCATATATTTT
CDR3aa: CAWSRSNTIYF

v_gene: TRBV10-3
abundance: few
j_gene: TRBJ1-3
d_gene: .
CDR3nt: TGTGCCATCACGATTGGGCCTGGAAACACCATATATTTT
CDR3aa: CAITIGPGNTIYF

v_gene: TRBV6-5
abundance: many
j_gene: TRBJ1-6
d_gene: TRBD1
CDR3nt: TGTGCCAGCAGCCTCTTACAGGGGGGAGATTCACCCCTCCACTTT
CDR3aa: CASSLLQGGDSPLHF

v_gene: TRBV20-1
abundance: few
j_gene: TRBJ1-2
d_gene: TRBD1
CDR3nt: TGCAGTGCTAGAGATCATGGACAGGGGCCCTCTAACTATGGCTACACCTTC
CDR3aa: CSARDHGQGPSNYGYTF

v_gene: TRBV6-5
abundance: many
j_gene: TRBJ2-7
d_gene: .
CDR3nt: TGTGCCAGCAGTTACCAGAGACGGGAAATATTC
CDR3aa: CASSYQRREIF

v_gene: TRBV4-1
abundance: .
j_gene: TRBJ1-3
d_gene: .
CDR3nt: TGCGCCAGCAGAGGGATTCGATCAGGGCCCTCTGGAAACACCATATATTTT
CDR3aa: CASRGIRSGPSGNTIYF

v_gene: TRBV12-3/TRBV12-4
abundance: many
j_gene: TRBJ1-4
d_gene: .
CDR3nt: TGTGCCAGCAGTTTACTGACAGCTGTTCGCCCGCAACTGTTTTTT
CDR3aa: CASSLLTAVRPQLFF

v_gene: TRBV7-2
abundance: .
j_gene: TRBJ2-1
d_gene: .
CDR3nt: TGTGCCAGCAGCCAACCCCTCCATGAGCAGTTCTTC
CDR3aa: CASSQPLHEQFF

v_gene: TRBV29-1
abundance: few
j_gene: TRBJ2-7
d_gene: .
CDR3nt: TGCAGCGTTGAAGATCGGCCAGGGGAAATGAGGGAGCAGTACTTC
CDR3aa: CSVEDRPGEMREQYF

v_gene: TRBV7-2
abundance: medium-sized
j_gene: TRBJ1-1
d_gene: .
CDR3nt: TGTGCCAGCAGCTTCACAGGGTGGGCCACTGAAGCTTTCTTT
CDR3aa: CASSFTGWATEAFF

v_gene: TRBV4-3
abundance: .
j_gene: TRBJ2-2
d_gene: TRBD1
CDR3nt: TGCGCCAGCAGCCAAGCGGACAGGGCCACCGGGGAGCTGTTTTTT
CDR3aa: CASSQADRATGELFF

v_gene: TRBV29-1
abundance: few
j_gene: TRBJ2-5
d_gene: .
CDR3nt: TGCAGCGGCCTGGACGGAAAAGAGACCCAGTACTTC
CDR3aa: CSGLDGKETQYF

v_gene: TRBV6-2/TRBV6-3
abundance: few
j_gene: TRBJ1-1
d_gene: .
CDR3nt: TGTGCCAGCAGTTCAACTGGAGCAAGGATGAACACTGAAGCTTTCTTT
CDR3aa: CASSSTGARMNTEAFF

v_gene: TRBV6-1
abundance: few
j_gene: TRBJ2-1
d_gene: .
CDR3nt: TGTGCCAGCAGTGAAGTGGTTTACAATGAGCAGTTCTTC
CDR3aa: CASSEVVYNEQFF

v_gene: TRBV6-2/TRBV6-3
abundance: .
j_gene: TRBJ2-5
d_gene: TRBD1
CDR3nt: TGTGCCAGCAACCTCCTGCCGGGACAGCTTCAAGAGACCCAGTACTTC
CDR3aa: CASNLLPGQLQETQYF

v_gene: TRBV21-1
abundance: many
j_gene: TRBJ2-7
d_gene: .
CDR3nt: TGTGCCAGCAGCAAAACTTCTAACGGAGCCTACGAGCAGTACTTC
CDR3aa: CASSKTSNGAYEQYF

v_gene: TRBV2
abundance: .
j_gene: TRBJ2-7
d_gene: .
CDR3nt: TGTGCCAGCATGAGGGGCATATACGAGCAGTACTTC
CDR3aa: CASMRGIYEQYF

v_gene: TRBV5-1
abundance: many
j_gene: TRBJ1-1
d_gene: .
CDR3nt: TGCGCCAGCAGCTTCCAGACGGCTAACACTGAAGCTTTCTTT
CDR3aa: CASSFQTANTEAFF

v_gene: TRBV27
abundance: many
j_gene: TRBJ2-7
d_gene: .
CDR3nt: TGTGCCAGCAGTGGGCTACCCAGCTCCTACGAGCAGTACTTC
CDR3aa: CASSGLPSSYEQYF

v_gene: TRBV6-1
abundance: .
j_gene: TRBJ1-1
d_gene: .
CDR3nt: TGTGCCAGCAGTGAAGCGCTTACAGGGAAGGGGATGAACACTGAAGCTTTCTTT
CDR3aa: CASSEALTGKGMNTEAFF

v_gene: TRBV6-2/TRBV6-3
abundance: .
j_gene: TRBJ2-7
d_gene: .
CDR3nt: TGTGCCAGCAGGACGACCATAAGCTGGAGCGACGACAAGGACGAGCAGTACTTC
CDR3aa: CASRTTISWSDDKDEQYF

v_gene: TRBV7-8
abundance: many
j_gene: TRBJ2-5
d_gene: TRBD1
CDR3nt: TGTGCCAGCAGCGCCACGGACAGGGCCCCGATTTGGACCCAGTACTTC
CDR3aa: CASSATDRAPIWTQYF

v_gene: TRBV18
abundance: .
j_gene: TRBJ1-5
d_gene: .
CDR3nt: TGTGCCAGCTCACCAAGAATGGGGGGCAATCAGCCCCAGCATTTT
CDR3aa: CASSPRMGGNQPQHF

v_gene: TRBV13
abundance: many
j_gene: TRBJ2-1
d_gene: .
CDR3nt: TGTGCCAGCAGCTTAGGTCGGGACGGGGACGATGAGCAGTTCTTC
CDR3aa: CASSLGRDGDDEQFF

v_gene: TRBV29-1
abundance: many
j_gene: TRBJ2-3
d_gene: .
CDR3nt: TGCAGCGCAGAGGGGACAGATACGCAGTATTTT
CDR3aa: CSAEGTDTQYF

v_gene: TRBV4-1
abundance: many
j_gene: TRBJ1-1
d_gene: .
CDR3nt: TGCGCCAGCAGCCCCCGGGGAGGAGGCACTGAAGCTTTCTTT
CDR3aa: CASSPRGGGTEAFF

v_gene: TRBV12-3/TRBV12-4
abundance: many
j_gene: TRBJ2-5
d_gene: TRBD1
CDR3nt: TGTGCCAGCAGTTTGGGGGCAGGGGGCGCGAAGACCCAGTACTTC
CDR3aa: CASSLGAGGAKTQYF

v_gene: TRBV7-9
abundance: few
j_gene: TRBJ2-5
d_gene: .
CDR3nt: TGTGCCAGCGGTTTCTCGTGGAGGGAAGAGACCCAGTACTTC
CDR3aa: CASGFSWREETQYF

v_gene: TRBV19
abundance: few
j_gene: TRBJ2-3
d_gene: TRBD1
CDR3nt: TGTGCCAGTAGTCACACCGGGACAGGGGGAACAGATACGCAGTATTTT
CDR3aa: CASSHTGTGGTDTQYF

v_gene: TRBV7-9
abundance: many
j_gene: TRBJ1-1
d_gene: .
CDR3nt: TGTGCCAGCATCCTTGGGGGCACTGAAGCTTTCTTT
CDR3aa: CASILGGTEAFF

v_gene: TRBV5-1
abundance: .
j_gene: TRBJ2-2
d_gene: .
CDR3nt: TGCGCCAGCAGCTGGCAGCTCACCGGGGAGCTGTTTTTT
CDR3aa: CASSWQLTGELFF

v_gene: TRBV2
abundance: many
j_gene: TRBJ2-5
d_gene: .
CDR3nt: TGTGCCAGCAGTGCCTCGACAGCCGGGACCCAGTACTTC
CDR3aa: CASSASTAGTQYF

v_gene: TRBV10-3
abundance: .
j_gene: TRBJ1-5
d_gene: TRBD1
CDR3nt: TGTGCCATCAGGGGGACAGAGCTGGGTCAGCCCCAGCATTTT
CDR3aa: CAIRGTELGQPQHF

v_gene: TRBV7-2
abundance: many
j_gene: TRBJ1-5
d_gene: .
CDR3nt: TGTGCCAGCAGCTTACAGCCCGGGGGCAATCAGCCCCAGCATTTT
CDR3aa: CASSLQPGGNQPQHF

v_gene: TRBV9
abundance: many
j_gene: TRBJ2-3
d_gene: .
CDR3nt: TGTGCCAGCAGCGTAGGAGTCAGCGGTATAGCCACAGATACGCAGTATTTT
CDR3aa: CASSVGVSGIATDTQYF

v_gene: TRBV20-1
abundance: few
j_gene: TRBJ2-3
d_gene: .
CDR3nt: TGCAGTGCTTTTAAGGTGGATACGCAGTATTTT
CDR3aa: CSAFKVDTQYF

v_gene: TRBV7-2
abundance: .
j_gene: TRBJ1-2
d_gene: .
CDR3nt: TGTGCCAGCAGCCTGGGACCGACTAACTATGGCTACACCTTC
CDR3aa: CASSLGPTNYGYTF

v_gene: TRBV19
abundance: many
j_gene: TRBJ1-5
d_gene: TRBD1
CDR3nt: TGTGCCAGTAGTAGGGGACAGATAATCAATCAGCCCCAGCATTTT
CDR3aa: CASSRGQIINQPQHF

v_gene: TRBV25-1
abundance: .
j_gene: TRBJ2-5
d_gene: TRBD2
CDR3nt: TGTGCCAGTTCTAGCGGGGCAGCGGAGACCCAGTACTTC
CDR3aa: CASSSGAAETQYF

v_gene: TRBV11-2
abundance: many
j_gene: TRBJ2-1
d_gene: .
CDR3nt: TGTGCCAGCAGCCCAGACAGAAGTTCCTACAATGAGCAGTTCTTC
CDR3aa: CASSPDRSSYNEQFF

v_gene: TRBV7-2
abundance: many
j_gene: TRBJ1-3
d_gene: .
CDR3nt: TGTGCCAGCAGCACTGATTCAACGGGCTCTGGAAACACCATATATTTT
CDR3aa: CASSTDSTGSGNTIYF

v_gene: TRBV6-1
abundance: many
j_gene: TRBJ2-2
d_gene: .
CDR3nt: TGTGCCAGCACTAATCGGGGGGAGCTGTTTTTT
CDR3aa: CASTNRGELFF

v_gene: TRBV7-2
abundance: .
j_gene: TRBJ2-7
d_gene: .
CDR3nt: TGTGCCAGCAGCTTAGTCGGGTACGAGCAGTACTTC
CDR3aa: CASSLVGYEQYF

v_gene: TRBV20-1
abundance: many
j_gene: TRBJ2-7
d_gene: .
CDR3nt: TGCAGTGCTACCATCGGGGGATACGAGCAGTACTTC
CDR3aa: CSATIGGYEQYF

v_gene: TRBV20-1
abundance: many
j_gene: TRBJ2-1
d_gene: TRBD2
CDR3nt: TGCAGTGCACCGCTCAGCGGGAGCTCCTACAATGAGCAGTTCTTC
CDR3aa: CSAPLSGSSYNEQFF

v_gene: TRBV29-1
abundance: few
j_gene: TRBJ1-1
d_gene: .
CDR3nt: TGCAGCGTTGCTGAGAGGGCAAGGACCTACACTGAAGCTTTCTTT
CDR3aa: CSVAERARTYTEAFF

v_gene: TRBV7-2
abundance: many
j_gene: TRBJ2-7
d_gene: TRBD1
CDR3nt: TGTGCCAGCAGCGCGGACAGGTGGGGCTCCTACGAGCAGTACTTC
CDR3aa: CASSADRWGSYEQYF

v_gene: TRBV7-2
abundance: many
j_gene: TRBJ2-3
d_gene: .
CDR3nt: TGTGCCAGCAGCCCCGCCTTGAAGGGTAGAAATACGCAGTATTTT
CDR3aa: CASSPALKGRNTQYF

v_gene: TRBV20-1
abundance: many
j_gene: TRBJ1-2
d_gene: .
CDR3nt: TGCAGTGCTTCCGGAATGGTCACAGCTAACTATGGCTACACCTTC
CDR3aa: CSASGMVTANYGYTF

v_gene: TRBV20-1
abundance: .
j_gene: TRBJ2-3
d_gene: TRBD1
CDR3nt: TGCAGTGCAAAGCCAGGCCAGGGGGACACAGATACGCAGTATTTT
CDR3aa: CSAKPGQGDTDTQYF